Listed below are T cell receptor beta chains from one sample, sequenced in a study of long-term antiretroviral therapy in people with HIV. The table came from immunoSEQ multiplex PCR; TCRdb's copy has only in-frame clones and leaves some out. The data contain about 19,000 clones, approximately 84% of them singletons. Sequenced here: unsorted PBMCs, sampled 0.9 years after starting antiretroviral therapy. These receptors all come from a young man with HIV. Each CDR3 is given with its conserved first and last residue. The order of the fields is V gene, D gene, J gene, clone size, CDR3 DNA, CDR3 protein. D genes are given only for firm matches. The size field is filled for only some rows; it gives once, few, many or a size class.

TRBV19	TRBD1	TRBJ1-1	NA	TGTGCCAGTTTCCACAGGGGGGGCGATTTGGGTGAAGCTTTCTTT	CASFHRGGDLGEAFF
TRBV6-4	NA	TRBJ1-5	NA	TGTGCCAGCAGTGACGATCAGCCCCAGCATTTT	CASSDDQPQHF
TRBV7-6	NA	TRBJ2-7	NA	TGTGCCAGCAGCTTAGAACGGGACGAGCAGTACTTC	CASSLERDEQYF
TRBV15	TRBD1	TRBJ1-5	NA	TGTGCCACCAGCAGAGTGGGGAAGGGACAGGGCAATCAGCCCCAGCATTTT	CATSRVGKGQGNQPQHF
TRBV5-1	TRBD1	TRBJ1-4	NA	TGCGCCAGCAGCTTGGAGTTAGGGGGCTCGGACGAAAAACTGTTTTTT	CASSLELGGSDEKLFF
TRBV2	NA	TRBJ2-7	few	TGTGCCACCCTTCGGGCCCTCGAGCAGTACTTC	CATLRALEQYF
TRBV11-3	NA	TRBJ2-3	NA	TGTGCCAGCAGCTGGGGGGGTACAGGGGAAGATACGCAGTATTTT	CASSWGGTGEDTQYF
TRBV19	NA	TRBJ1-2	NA	TGTGCCAGTAGTATCAAGCTCGGGACATTCAGTCTCTATGGCTACACCTTC	CASSIKLGTFSLYGYTF
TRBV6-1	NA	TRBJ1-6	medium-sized	TGTGCCAGCAGTGAACAGTCAGGCGATAATTCACCCCTCCACTTT	CASSEQSGDNSPLHF
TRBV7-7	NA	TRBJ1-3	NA	TGTGCTAGCAGTTTTCTGGGGAAACCTGGAAACACCATATATTTT	CASSFLGKPGNTIYF
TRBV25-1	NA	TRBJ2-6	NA	TGTGCCAGCAGTGAGTCTGGACAGTCCTTCTCTGGGGCCAACGTCCTGACTTTC	CASSESGQSFSGANVLTF
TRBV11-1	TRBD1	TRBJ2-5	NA	TGTGCCAGCAGCTTACAGGGGGTAGCCAATTGGCAGACCCAGTACTTC	CASSLQGVANWQTQYF
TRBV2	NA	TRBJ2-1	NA	TGTGCCAGCAAAACTGACTTGGCCTACTCCTACAATGAGCAGTTCTTC	CASKTDLAYSYNEQFF
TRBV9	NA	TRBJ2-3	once	TGTGCCAGCAGCGTATCCACCGGCACAGATACGCAGTATTTT	CASSVSTGTDTQYF
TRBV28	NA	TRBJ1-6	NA	TGTGCCAGCAGGACAGGTAGTAATTCACCCCTCCACTTT	CASRTGSNSPLHF